These T cell receptor beta chains were read from a single sample in a study of radiation and T cells in renal cell carcinoma. The table came from immunoSEQ multiplex PCR; TCRdb's copy has only in-frame clones and leaves some out. Altogether around 130,000 clones are present, 80% to 90% being singletons, with the ten largest covering less than 2.5%. Sequenced material: blood, taken from a patient whose treatment included radiotherapy and nephrectomy. The receptors were sampled from a woman aged 60 to 75 with renal cell carcinoma. Both conserved end residues are trimmed from each CDR3. Fields, in order: J gene, V gene, CDR3 protein.

>TRBJ2-2|TRBV5-1
ASSFGDALNTGELF
>TRBJ1-5|TRBV5-8
ASSLAGRPQH
>TRBJ1-2|TRBV28
ASSEGQGYGYT
>TRBJ1-2|TRBV28
ASSFSQGARGYT
>TRBJ1-4|TRBV6-6
ASSYSRQGGSEKLF
>TRBJ2-3|TRBV5-1
ASSLVASGNTDTQY
>TRBJ2-7|TRBV11-1
ASSPTPGGGQY
>TRBJ1-1|TRBV6-5
ASRKVSMNTEAF
>TRBJ2-2|TRBV19
ASTNPGIQGPGELF
>TRBJ2-7|TRBV11-1
ASSPRTGNYEQY
>TRBJ2-3|TRBV4-2
ASSLSEWVNTDTQY
>TRBJ1-2|TRBV20-1
SASSYGYT
>TRBJ1-1|TRBV2
ASTGQGALNTEAF
>TRBJ2-7|TRBV19
ASSIQSGGNYEQY
>TRBJ2-3|TRBV14
ASSQDGDTQY
>TRBJ1-1|TRBV19
ASRVQGAGTEAF
>TRBJ2-5|TRBV5-1
ASSWRGAREETQY
>TRBJ1-6|TRBV19
ASLGWTSWSYNSPLH
>TRBJ1-4|TRBV2
ASSEARAASNEKLF
>TRBJ1-1|TRBV7-9
ASSLVAMNTEAF
>TRBJ1-1|TRBV6-1
ASSGREYTEAF
>TRBJ2-7|TRBV27
ASSLFPGSYEQY
>TRBJ1-1|TRBV27
ASSPYDREEAF
>TRBJ2-1|TRBV19
ASSIQMGAGSSYNEQF
>TRBJ1-2|TRBV5-1
ASSFAGSEDT
>TRBJ1-6|TRBV11-1
ASSLTRNNSPLH
>TRBJ1-1|TRBV7-8
ASSVQDYTEAF
>TRBJ1-5|TRBV5-8
ASSYPQPGVKPQH
>TRBJ1-1|TRBV27
ASSLMAVSGVGTEAF
>TRBJ1-5|TRBV6-1
ASRRQGNNQPQH
>TRBJ2-3|TRBV4-1
ASSQDQGGVGTDTQY
>TRBJ1-2|TRBV28
ASSLNIAEGYT
>TRBJ1-3|TRBV19
ASSIGFRNTIY
>TRBJ1-2|TRBV7-8
ASSLGAIRTNYGYT
>TRBJ1-2|TRBV4-2
ASSQESRYGYT
>TRBJ1-2|TRBV19
ASSPRDSNYGYT
>TRBJ1-2|TRBV28
ASSGGQGTRGYT
>TRBJ2-2|TRBV19
ASSIQQGAAGELF
>TRBJ2-7|TRBV7-9
ASSGGAAFSYEQY
>TRBJ2-5|TRBV20-1
SGQDQETQY
>TRBJ1-4|TRBV28
ASSPGKGVAEKLF
>TRBJ2-7|TRBV5-6
ASSQGPRGIYEQY
>TRBJ2-1|TRBV7-9
ASSLGGTGREQF
>TRBJ2-2|TRBV18
ASSPAGGIGELF
>TRBJ1-5|TRBV19
ASKTGNRNQPQH
>TRBJ2-5|TRBV9
ASSNQETQY
>TRBJ1-1|TRBV7-9
ASSLEVGGLTEAF
>TRBJ2-1|TRBV5-6
ASSLELAGPEQF
>TRBJ2-1|TRBV27
ASSLLAPHYNEQF
>TRBJ2-4|TRBV6-4
ASSRELGDIQY
>TRBJ2-1|TRBV5-1
ASSSAGSSYNEQF
>TRBJ2-3|TRBV15
ATSRDAVNTQY